This is a list of T cell receptor beta chains from one sample in a study of shared clonotypes between healthy human individuals. The data were produced by immunoSEQ multiplex PCR, yet TCRdb's version contains in-frame clones alone and is incomplete. The sample lists 2.3 million or so clones; 85% to 95% were seen once. Sequencing was done on a sample of naive CD4+ T cells from PBMCs. The receptors shown here come from a young man in good health. Some clones in this sample may be carry-over from other donors' samples. CDR3s include the opening cysteine and the closing phenylalanine or tryptophan. D genes are given only for firm matches. Only part of the rows carry a size: once, few, many, or a class if the clone is expanded.

clone_size: few
j_call: TRBJ1-4
d_call: -
v_call: TRBV30
cdr3_nt: TGTGCCTGGAGGTTTTCTACTCGGACAGTTAATGAAAAACTGTTTTTT
cdr3_aa: CAWRFSTRTVNEKLFF

clone_size: -
j_call: TRBJ1-5
d_call: -
v_call: TRBV28
cdr3_nt: TGTGCCAGCAGTTTACTGGGGGTTCAGCCCCAGCATTTT
cdr3_aa: CASSLLGVQPQHF

clone_size: -
j_call: TRBJ2-3
d_call: -
v_call: TRBV7-2
cdr3_nt: TGTGCCAGCGTCCGATCGCCGGGACCGCGTCTGGATACGCAGTATTTT
cdr3_aa: CASVRSPGPRLDTQYF

clone_size: -
j_call: TRBJ2-7
d_call: -
v_call: TRBV28
cdr3_nt: TGTGCCAGCACCCCCCGAGCCCCCTCCTACGAGCAGTACTTC
cdr3_aa: CASTPRAPSYEQYF

clone_size: -
j_call: TRBJ2-2
d_call: TRBD2
v_call: TRBV28
cdr3_nt: TGTGCCAGCAGAGGGACTAGCGGGAGTACCGGGGAGCTGTTTTTT
cdr3_aa: CASRGTSGSTGELFF

clone_size: -
j_call: TRBJ2-5
d_call: -
v_call: TRBV14
cdr3_nt: TGTGCCAGCAGCCAAGATTGGCCGCGGGATGAGACCCAGTACTTC
cdr3_aa: CASSQDWPRDETQYF

clone_size: -
j_call: TRBJ2-7
d_call: -
v_call: TRBV27
cdr3_nt: TGTGCCAGCAGTTTCGGGCAGGGGATCTACGAGCAGTACTTC
cdr3_aa: CASSFGQGIYEQYF

clone_size: -
j_call: TRBJ2-5
d_call: -
v_call: TRBV7-9
cdr3_nt: TGTGCCAGCAGCTTACGAGGCGAGGGCCAACAAGAGACCCAGTACTTC
cdr3_aa: CASSLRGEGQQETQYF

clone_size: -
j_call: TRBJ1-3
d_call: -
v_call: TRBV5-1
cdr3_nt: TGCGCCAGCAGCTTGGCCCTCAGGAACTCTGGAAACACCATATATTTT
cdr3_aa: CASSLALRNSGNTIYF

clone_size: -
j_call: TRBJ1-3
d_call: -
v_call: TRBV10-3
cdr3_nt: TGTGCCATCAGTGTAGGCGGCGGTACCATATATTTT
cdr3_aa: CAISVGGGTIYF

clone_size: -
j_call: TRBJ2-2
d_call: -
v_call: TRBV9
cdr3_nt: TGTGCCAGCAGCGTAGGTGTGGGAGCGGGCACCGGGGAGCTGTTTTTT
cdr3_aa: CASSVGVGAGTGELFF

clone_size: -
j_call: TRBJ2-1
d_call: -
v_call: TRBV11-3
cdr3_nt: TGTGCCAGCAGCTTAGGGGTCGCGGGAGAGCAGTTCTTC
cdr3_aa: CASSLGVAGEQFF

clone_size: -
j_call: TRBJ2-7
d_call: -
v_call: TRBV11-2
cdr3_nt: TGTGCCAGCAGCCTCCGGGGGGCGCTTACTTACGAGCAGTACTTC
cdr3_aa: CASSLRGALTYEQYF

clone_size: -
j_call: TRBJ2-4
d_call: TRBD2
v_call: TRBV19
cdr3_nt: TGTGCCAGTAGTGGGGACTACCCCGACACCAAAAACGTTCAGTACTTC
cdr3_aa: CASSGDYPDTKNVQYF

clone_size: -
j_call: TRBJ2-7
d_call: TRBD2
v_call: TRBV11-1
cdr3_nt: TGTGCCAGCAGCTTAGCGCCGGGAGGGCTATACGAGCAGTACTTC
cdr3_aa: CASSLAPGGLYEQYF

clone_size: -
j_call: TRBJ2-1
d_call: -
v_call: TRBV11-1
cdr3_nt: TGTGCCAGCAGCTTAGTAGGGCAGGCGAAGTTCTTC
cdr3_aa: CASSLVGQAKFF

clone_size: -
j_call: TRBJ1-5
d_call: TRBD1
v_call: TRBV7-9
cdr3_nt: TGTGCCAGCAGCCAAGGACAGGGGGCGATCAATCAGCCCCAGCATTTT
cdr3_aa: CASSQGQGAINQPQHF

clone_size: -
j_call: TRBJ2-4
d_call: -
v_call: TRBV4-3
cdr3_nt: TGCGCCAGCAGGCAAGTCCCCCGAGGGGACTGCGCCAAAAACATTCAGTACTTC
cdr3_aa: CASRQVPRGDCAKNIQYF

clone_size: -
j_call: TRBJ2-7
d_call: -
v_call: TRBV18
cdr3_nt: TGTGCCAGCTCACCACGGACAGACTTCTACGAGCAGTACTTC
cdr3_aa: CASSPRTDFYEQYF

clone_size: -
j_call: TRBJ2-2
d_call: -
v_call: TRBV4-1
cdr3_nt: TGCGCCAGCAGCCAAGTTATACAAGGTCCTCGTCCCGGGGAGCTGTTTTTT
cdr3_aa: CASSQVIQGPRPGELFF

clone_size: -
j_call: TRBJ1-5
d_call: TRBD1
v_call: TRBV19
cdr3_nt: TGTGCCAGTAGTATAGCGACAGGGGGTCAGCCCCAGCATTTT
cdr3_aa: CASSIATGGQPQHF

clone_size: -
j_call: TRBJ2-7
d_call: TRBD2
v_call: TRBV9
cdr3_nt: TGTGCCAGCAGCGCCCGGGACTACAATGACGAGCAGTACTTC
cdr3_aa: CASSARDYNDEQYF

clone_size: -
j_call: TRBJ1-1
d_call: TRBD1
v_call: TRBV2
cdr3_nt: TGTGCCAGCAGTGAAGAGGGGGCGCGGGGGACTGAAGCTTTCTTT
cdr3_aa: CASSEEGARGTEAFF

clone_size: -
j_call: TRBJ2-7
d_call: TRBD1
v_call: TRBV2
cdr3_nt: TGTGCCAGCAGTTACAACCGGGACAGAGGGACCTACGAGCAGTACTTC
cdr3_aa: CASSYNRDRGTYEQYF

clone_size: -
j_call: TRBJ1-4
d_call: TRBD1
v_call: TRBV5-6
cdr3_nt: TGTGCCAGCAGCCTTCGTCCAGGGGGAAATGAAAAACTGTTTTTT
cdr3_aa: CASSLRPGGNEKLFF

clone_size: -
j_call: TRBJ2-7
d_call: TRBD2
v_call: TRBV6-5
cdr3_nt: TGTGCCAGCAGGACTCCGGGACTAGTGCACGAGCAGTACTTC
cdr3_aa: CASRTPGLVHEQYF